This T cell receptor beta chain was recovered during a study of T cell clonotyping in hematopoietic cell transplantation. TCRdb's table, derived via immunoSEQ multiplex PCR, lists solely in-frame clones and lacks some. This table has 5,000 to 7,500 clones, around 90% appearing once. Note on this clone: What it recognizes is unknown.

Recipients were bled about 28 days pretransplant and at posttransplant days 30, 100, 180. Germline V gene sequence: CDR1 MDHEN, CDR2 SYDVKM. This CDR3 region has 16 residues. J lost 0 bases, V lost 2 bases, and 4 bases had no gene match. Study-level results: After transplant, recipient diversity fell while pathologically expanded clonotypes grew through day 180. Few recipient clonotypes overlapped donors; over 95% were de novo at given depth.

The origin of this receptor is a male patient aged 40-55 years who had an allogeneic stem cell transplant from an unrelated donor, so the T cells may come from the graft donor. Some clones in this sample may be carry-over from other donors' samples. This material consisted of peripheral blood mononuclear cells, taken 100 days after allogeneic stem cell transplant. The V gene is TRBV28, the J gene TRBJ1-1; 9 bases fit TRBD1. CDR3 region: CASSLNRGRVNTEAFF. CDR3 DNA: TGTGCCAGCAGTTTAAACAGGGGGCGGGTGAACACTGAAGCTTTCTTT.